Listed below are T cell receptor beta chains from one sample, sequenced in a study of blood T cell repertoires in COVID-19. Produced via immunoSEQ multiplex PCR; TCRdb's table is partial and in-frame only. The sample contains approximately 260,000 clones, around nine tenths of which appear only once. Sequenced: PBMCs or T cells enriched from blood (not recorded which). Receptors originate from a young woman who had recovered from COVID-19. Each CDR3 is given with its conserved first and last residue. The order of the fields is clone size, V gene, D gene, J gene, CDR3 protein, CDR3 DNA. A D gene is named only where the DNA matches it firmly. A clone size is listed for some rows: how often the clone was seen (once, few, many), or a class if it is expanded.

clone size: -
V gene: TRBV2
D gene: -
J gene: TRBJ2-3
CDR3 protein: CASIGQPTDTQYF
CDR3 DNA: TGTGCCAGCATTGGGCAGCCCACAGATACGCAGTATTTT

clone size: -
V gene: TRBV15
D gene: -
J gene: TRBJ2-3
CDR3 protein: CATSRDQTDTQYF
CDR3 DNA: TGTGCCACCAGCAGAGATCAGACAGATACGCAGTATTTT

clone size: -
V gene: TRBV21-1
D gene: -
J gene: TRBJ2-7
CDR3 protein: CASSKVFWEPGQAHPEQYF
CDR3 DNA: TGTGCCAGCAGCAAAGTCTTTTGGGAACCGGGACAGGCTCACCCCGAGCAGTACTTC

clone size: -
V gene: TRBV19
D gene: TRBD2
J gene: TRBJ2-2
CDR3 protein: CASRGSVLAGEPGRRGGLFF
CDR3 DNA: TGTGCCAGTAGGGGATCGGTACTAGCGGGGGAACCTGGACGTCGGGGTGGGCTGTTTTTT

clone size: -
V gene: TRBV6-5
D gene: -
J gene: TRBJ2-3
CDR3 protein: CASRAGISTDTQYF
CDR3 DNA: TGTGCCAGCCGGGCCGGGATCAGCACAGATACGCAGTATTTT

clone size: -
V gene: TRBV4-1
D gene: -
J gene: TRBJ1-5
CDR3 protein: CASSQVQINQPQHF
CDR3 DNA: TGCGCCAGCAGCCAAGTACAAATCAATCAGCCCCAGCATTTT

clone size: -
V gene: TRBV10-3
D gene: -
J gene: TRBJ1-2
CDR3 protein: CAISEPPQANTYGYTF
CDR3 DNA: TGTGCCATCAGTGAGCCCCCGCAGGCAAATACCTATGGCTACACCTTC

clone size: -
V gene: TRBV18
D gene: -
J gene: TRBJ1-3
CDR3 protein: CASSPRTVSGNTIYF
CDR3 DNA: TGTGCCAGCTCACCAAGGACAGTCTCTGGAAACACCATATATTTT

clone size: -
V gene: TRBV2
D gene: TRBD1
J gene: TRBJ1-2
CDR3 protein: CASRAGQGTYGYTF
CDR3 DNA: TGTGCCAGCAGGGCGGGACAGGGGACCTATGGCTACACCTTC

clone size: once
V gene: TRBV10-3
D gene: TRBD1
J gene: TRBJ1-2
CDR3 protein: CAISQGAAYGYTF
CDR3 DNA: TGTGCCATCAGTCAGGGGGCGGCCTATGGCTACACCTTC

clone size: -
V gene: TRBV12-3/TRBV12-4
D gene: TRBD1
J gene: TRBJ2-7
CDR3 protein: CASSPGQGSEQYF
CDR3 DNA: TGTGCCAGCAGTCCCGGACAGGGGTCCGAGCAGTACTTC

clone size: once
V gene: TRBV9
D gene: -
J gene: TRBJ1-2
CDR3 protein: CASSALDSNYGYTF
CDR3 DNA: TGTGCCAGCAGCGCCCTGGACAGTAACTATGGCTACACCTTC

clone size: -
V gene: TRBV9
D gene: TRBD1
J gene: TRBJ1-2
CDR3 protein: CASSVGQGIGYGYTF
CDR3 DNA: TGTGCCAGCAGCGTTGGACAGGGGATAGGGTATGGCTACACCTTC

clone size: once
V gene: TRBV5-1
D gene: TRBD1
J gene: TRBJ2-5
CDR3 protein: CASSLDGTGGVRETQYF
CDR3 DNA: TGCGCCAGCAGCTTGGATGGGACAGGGGGCGTGAGGGAGACCCAGTACTTC

clone size: -
V gene: TRBV3-1/TRBV3-2
D gene: TRBD1
J gene: TRBJ2-7
CDR3 protein: CASSPVPGGYEQYF
CDR3 DNA: TGTGCCAGCAGCCCAGTTCCAGGGGGCTACGAGCAGTACTTC

clone size: -
V gene: TRBV10-1
D gene: -
J gene: TRBJ1-5
CDR3 protein: CASSRQMSQHF
CDR3 DNA: TGCGCCAGCAGCCGACAAATGTCCCAGCATTTT

clone size: few
V gene: TRBV24-1
D gene: -
J gene: TRBJ2-2
CDR3 protein: CATSDPTDTGELFF
CDR3 DNA: TGTGCCACCAGTGACCCGACAGACACCGGGGAGCTGTTTTTT

clone size: once
V gene: TRBV11-3
D gene: -
J gene: TRBJ2-5
CDR3 protein: CASSLVRAQETQYF
CDR3 DNA: TGTGCCAGCAGCTTAGTGCGGGCACAAGAGACCCAGTACTTC

clone size: -
V gene: TRBV15
D gene: -
J gene: TRBJ2-2
CDR3 protein: CATSRDFGGALNTGELFF
CDR3 DNA: TGTGCCACCAGCAGGGACTTTGGGGGGGCCTTGAACACCGGGGAGCTGTTTTTT

clone size: -
V gene: TRBV5-6
D gene: TRBD1
J gene: TRBJ1-2
CDR3 protein: CASSSTGDYGYTF
CDR3 DNA: TGTGCCAGCAGCTCGACAGGGGACTATGGCTACACCTTC

clone size: -
V gene: TRBV6-5
D gene: -
J gene: TRBJ2-1
CDR3 protein: CASKPSSYNEQFF
CDR3 DNA: TGTGCCAGCAAGCCGAGCTCCTACAATGAGCAGTTCTTC

clone size: -
V gene: TRBV5-1
D gene: -
J gene: TRBJ1-4
CDR3 protein: CASSLAEGSEKKLFF
CDR3 DNA: TGCGCCAGCAGCTTGGCCGAAGGGAGCGAGAAAAAACTGTTTTTT

clone size: -
V gene: TRBV2
D gene: TRBD1
J gene: TRBJ2-5
CDR3 protein: CASSEQGAIQETQYF
CDR3 DNA: TGTGCCAGCAGTGAACAGGGGGCTATCCAAGAGACCCAGTACTTC

clone size: -
V gene: TRBV10-3
D gene: -
J gene: TRBJ1-1
CDR3 protein: CAISTQNTEAFF
CDR3 DNA: TGTGCCATCAGCACACAGAACACTGAAGCTTTCTTT

clone size: -
V gene: TRBV10-1
D gene: -
J gene: TRBJ1-2
CDR3 protein: CASSDRKGVNLEGQLADGYTF
CDR3 DNA: TGCGCCAGCAGTGACCGGAAGGGTGTCAATCTCGAGGGGCAGTTAGCGGATGGCTACACCTTC

clone size: -
V gene: TRBV5-1
D gene: TRBD2
J gene: TRBJ2-1
CDR3 protein: CASSSGLAGGLGNEQFF
CDR3 DNA: TGCGCCAGCAGCTCCGGACTAGCGGGAGGGCTTGGTAATGAGCAGTTCTTC

clone size: -
V gene: TRBV4-1
D gene: -
J gene: TRBJ1-1
CDR3 protein: CASSREGGYTEAFF
CDR3 DNA: TGCGCCAGCAGCCGAGAGGGAGGGTACACTGAAGCTTTCTTT

clone size: -
V gene: TRBV7-9
D gene: -
J gene: TRBJ1-2
CDR3 protein: CASSPSEDGGYTF
CDR3 DNA: TGTGCCAGCAGCCCATCAGAAGATGGCGGCTACACCTTC

clone size: -
V gene: TRBV4-1
D gene: -
J gene: TRBJ1-2
CDR3 protein: CASSQDPYGNYGYTF
CDR3 DNA: TGCGCCAGCAGCCAAGATCCGTACGGTAACTATGGCTACACCTTC

clone size: -
V gene: TRBV29-1
D gene: -
J gene: TRBJ1-2
CDR3 protein: CSVEDRAGYTF
CDR3 DNA: TGCAGCGTTGAAGATCGCGCGGGCTACACCTTC

clone size: -
V gene: TRBV24-1
D gene: TRBD1
J gene: TRBJ2-5
CDR3 protein: CATSERTGGGETQYF
CDR3 DNA: TGTGCCACCAGTGAGAGGACAGGGGGCGGAGAGACCCAGTACTTC

clone size: -
V gene: TRBV24-1
D gene: -
J gene: TRBJ1-1
CDR3 protein: CATSDGLEAFF
CDR3 DNA: TGTGCCACCAGTGATGGCCTTGAAGCTTTCTTT

clone size: -
V gene: TRBV5-1
D gene: -
J gene: TRBJ1-3
CDR3 protein: CASSTGGTDSGNTIYF
CDR3 DNA: TGCGCCAGCAGCACTGGAGGCACCGACTCTGGAAACACCATATATTTT

clone size: -
V gene: TRBV27
D gene: TRBD1
J gene: TRBJ1-2
CDR3 protein: CASSALRGLRLEGYTF
CDR3 DNA: TGTGCCAGCAGCGCCCTAAGGGGGCTCAGGCTGGAGGGCTACACCTTC

clone size: -
V gene: TRBV19
D gene: TRBD1
J gene: TRBJ2-5
CDR3 protein: CASSADRGKETQYF
CDR3 DNA: TGTGCCAGTAGTGCGGACAGGGGGAAAGAGACCCAGTACTTC

clone size: -
V gene: TRBV5-1
D gene: TRBD1
J gene: TRBJ2-1
CDR3 protein: CASSLAPGQGDNEQFF
CDR3 DNA: TGCGCCAGCAGCTTGGCTCCGGGACAGGGCGACAATGAGCAGTTCTTC